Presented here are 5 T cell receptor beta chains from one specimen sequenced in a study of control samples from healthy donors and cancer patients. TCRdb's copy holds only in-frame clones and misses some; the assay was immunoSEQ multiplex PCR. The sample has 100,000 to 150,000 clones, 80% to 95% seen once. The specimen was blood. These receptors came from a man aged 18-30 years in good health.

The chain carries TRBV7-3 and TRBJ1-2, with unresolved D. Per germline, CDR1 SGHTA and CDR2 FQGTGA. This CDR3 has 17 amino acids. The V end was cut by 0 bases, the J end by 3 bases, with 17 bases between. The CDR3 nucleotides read TGTGCCAGCAGCTTAACTGCGGCACGTACGTCGGACTATGGCTACACCTTC. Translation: CASSLTAARTSDYGYTF.

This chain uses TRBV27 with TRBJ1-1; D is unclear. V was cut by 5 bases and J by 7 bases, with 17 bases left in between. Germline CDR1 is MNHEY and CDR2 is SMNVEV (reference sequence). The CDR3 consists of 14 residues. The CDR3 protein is CASSPRPDGLEAFF. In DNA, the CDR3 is TGTGCCAGCAGTCCACGCCCGGATGGTCTTGAAGCTTTCTTT.

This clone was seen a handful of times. The CDR3, as DNA: TGTGCCAGTAACGACCGGGAGGGAAGGCCCCAGCATTTT. Its protein is CASNDREGRPQHF. The chain links TRBV19 to TRBJ1-5; D not resolved. V was clipped by 7 bases and J by 9 bases, with 16 bases between them. The CDR3 is 13 residues long. Germline V gene sequence: CDR1 LNHDA, CDR2 SQIVND (reference sequence).

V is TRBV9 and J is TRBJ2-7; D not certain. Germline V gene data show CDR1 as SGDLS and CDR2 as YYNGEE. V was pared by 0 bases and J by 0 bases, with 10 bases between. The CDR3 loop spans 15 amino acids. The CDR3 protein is CASSVDSRPSYEQYF. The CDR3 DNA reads TGTGCCAGCAGCGTAGACAGCCGCCCCTCCTACGAGCAGTACTTC.

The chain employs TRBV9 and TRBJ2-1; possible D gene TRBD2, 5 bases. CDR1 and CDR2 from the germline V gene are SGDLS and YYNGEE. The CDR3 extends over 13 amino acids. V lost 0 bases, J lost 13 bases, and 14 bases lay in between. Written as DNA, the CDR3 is TGTGCCAGCAGCGTAGCTCCCGGGATCGGACAGTTCTTC. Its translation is CASSVAPGIGQFF.